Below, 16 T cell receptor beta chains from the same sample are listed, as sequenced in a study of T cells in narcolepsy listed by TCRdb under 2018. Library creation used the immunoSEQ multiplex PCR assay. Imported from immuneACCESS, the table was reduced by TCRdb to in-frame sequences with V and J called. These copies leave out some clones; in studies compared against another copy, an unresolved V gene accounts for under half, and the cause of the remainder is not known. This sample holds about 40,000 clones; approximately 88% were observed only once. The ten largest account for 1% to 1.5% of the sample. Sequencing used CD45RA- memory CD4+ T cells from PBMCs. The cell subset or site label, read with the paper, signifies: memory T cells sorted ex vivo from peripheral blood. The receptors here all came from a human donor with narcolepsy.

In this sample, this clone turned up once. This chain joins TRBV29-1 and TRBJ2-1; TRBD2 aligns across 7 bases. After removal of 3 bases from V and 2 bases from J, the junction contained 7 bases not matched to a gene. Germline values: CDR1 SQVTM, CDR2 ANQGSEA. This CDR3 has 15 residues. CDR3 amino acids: CSVDVSGYTYNEQFF. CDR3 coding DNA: TGCAGCGTTGACGTTAGCGGGTATACCTACAATGAGCAGTTCTTC.

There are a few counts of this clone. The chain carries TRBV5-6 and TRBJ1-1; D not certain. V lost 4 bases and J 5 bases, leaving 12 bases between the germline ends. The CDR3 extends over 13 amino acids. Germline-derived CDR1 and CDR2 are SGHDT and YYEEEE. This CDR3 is CASSQWHSTEAFF. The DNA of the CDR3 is TGTGCCAGCAGCCAATGGCACAGTACTGAAGCTTTCTTT.

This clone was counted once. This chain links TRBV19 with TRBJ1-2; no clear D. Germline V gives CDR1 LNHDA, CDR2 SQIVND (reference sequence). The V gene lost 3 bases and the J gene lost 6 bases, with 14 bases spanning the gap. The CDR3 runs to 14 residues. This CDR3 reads CASSIPGRDNGYTF. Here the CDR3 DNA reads TGTGCCAGTAGTATCCCTGGACGGGATAATGGCTACACCTTC.

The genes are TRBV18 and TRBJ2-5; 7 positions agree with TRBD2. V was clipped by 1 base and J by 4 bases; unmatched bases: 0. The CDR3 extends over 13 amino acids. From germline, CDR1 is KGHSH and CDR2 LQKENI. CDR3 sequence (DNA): TGTGCCAGCTCACCACGGGAGGGAGAGACCCAGTACTTC. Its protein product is CASSPREGETQYF.

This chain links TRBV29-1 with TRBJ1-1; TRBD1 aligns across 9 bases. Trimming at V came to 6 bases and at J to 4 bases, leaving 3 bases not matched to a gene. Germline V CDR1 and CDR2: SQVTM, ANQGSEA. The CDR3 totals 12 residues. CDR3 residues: CSVDRGPTEAFF. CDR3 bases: TGCAGCGTGGACAGGGGACCCACTGAAGCTTTCTTT. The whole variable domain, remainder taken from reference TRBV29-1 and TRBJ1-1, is SAVISQKPSRDICQRGTSLTIQCQVDSQVTMMFWYRQQPGQSLTLIATANQGSEATYESGFVIDKFPISRPNLTFSTLTVSNMSPEDSSIYLCSVDRGPTEAFFGQGTRLTVV.

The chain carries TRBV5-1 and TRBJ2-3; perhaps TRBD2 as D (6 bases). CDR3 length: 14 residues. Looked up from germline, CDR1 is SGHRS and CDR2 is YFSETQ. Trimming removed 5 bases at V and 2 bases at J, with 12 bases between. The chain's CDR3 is CASRGGQDTDTQYF. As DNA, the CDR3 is TGCGCCAGCAGGGGGGGTCAGGACACAGATACGCAGTATTTT.

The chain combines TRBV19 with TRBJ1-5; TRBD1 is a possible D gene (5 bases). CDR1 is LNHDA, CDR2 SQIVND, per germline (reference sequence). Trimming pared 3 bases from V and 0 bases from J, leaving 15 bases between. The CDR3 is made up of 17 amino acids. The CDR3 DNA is TGTGCCAGTAGTATGGCGACAGTGGGAGGTAGCAATCAGCCCCAGCATTTT. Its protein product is CASSMATVGGSNQPQHF.

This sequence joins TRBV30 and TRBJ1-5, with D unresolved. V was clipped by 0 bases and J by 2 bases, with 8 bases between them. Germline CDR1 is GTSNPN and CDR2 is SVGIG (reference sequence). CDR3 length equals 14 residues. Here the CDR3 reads CAWSVGSRNQPQHF. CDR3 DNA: TGTGCCTGGAGTGTGGGCAGCCGCAATCAGCCCCAGCATTTT.

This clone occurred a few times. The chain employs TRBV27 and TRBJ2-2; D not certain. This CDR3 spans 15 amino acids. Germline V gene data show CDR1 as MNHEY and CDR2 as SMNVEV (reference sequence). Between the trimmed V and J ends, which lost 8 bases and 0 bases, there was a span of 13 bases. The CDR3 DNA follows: TGTGCCAGCGGATTTAGGGCTACGAACACCGGGGAGCTGTTTTTT. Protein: CASGFRATNTGELFF.

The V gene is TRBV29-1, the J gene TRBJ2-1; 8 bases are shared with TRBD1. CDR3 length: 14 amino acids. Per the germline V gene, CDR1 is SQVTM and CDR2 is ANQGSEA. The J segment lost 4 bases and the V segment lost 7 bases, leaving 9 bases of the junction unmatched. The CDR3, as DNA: TGCAGCGCTTCGGACAGGGAGATGTACAATGAGCAGTTCTTC. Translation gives CSASDREMYNEQFF.

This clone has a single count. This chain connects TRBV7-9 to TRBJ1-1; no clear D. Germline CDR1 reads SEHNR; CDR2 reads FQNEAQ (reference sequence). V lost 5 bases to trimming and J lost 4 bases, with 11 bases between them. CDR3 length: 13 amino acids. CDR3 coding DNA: TGTGCCAGCAGCGCGCTCCCCGGCACTGAAGCTTTCTTT. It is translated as CASSALPGTEAFF.

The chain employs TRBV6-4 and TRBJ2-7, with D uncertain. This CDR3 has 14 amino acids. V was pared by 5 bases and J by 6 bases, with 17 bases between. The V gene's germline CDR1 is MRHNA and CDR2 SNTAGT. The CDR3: CASSFGQSLGEQYF. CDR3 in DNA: TGTGCCAGCAGTTTTGGGCAGTCCCTAGGCGAGCAGTACTTC.

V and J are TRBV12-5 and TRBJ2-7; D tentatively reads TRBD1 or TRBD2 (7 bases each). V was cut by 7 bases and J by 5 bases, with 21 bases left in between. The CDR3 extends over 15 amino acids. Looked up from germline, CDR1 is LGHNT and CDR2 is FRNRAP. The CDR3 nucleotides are TGTGCTAGTGCCCCAGGACTAGACAGGGTAGACGAGCAGTACTTC. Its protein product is CASAPGLDRVDEQYF.

CDR3 nucleotide sequence: TGTGCCAGCAGCGCGTCAGACAGGGGAACCGGGGAGCTGTTTTTT. Its protein product is CASSASDRGTGELFF. The V call is TRBV5-6, the J call TRBJ2-2; 8 bases are a match to TRBD1. V gave up 4 bases and J gave up 5 bases; unmatched junction bases: 7. Per germline, CDR1 SGHDT and CDR2 YYEEEE. CDR3 length: 15 residues.

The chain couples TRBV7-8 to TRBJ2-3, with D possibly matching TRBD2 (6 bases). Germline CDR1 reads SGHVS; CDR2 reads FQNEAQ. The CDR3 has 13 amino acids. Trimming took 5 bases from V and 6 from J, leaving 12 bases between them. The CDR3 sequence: CASSGGPLDTQYF. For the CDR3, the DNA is TGTGCCAGCAGCGGAGGGCCCCTCGATACGCAGTATTTT.

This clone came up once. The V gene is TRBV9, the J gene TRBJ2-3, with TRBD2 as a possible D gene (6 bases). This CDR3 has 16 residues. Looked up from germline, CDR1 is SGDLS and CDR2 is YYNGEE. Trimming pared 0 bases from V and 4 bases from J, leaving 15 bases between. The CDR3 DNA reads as TGTGCCAGCAGCGTAGCATCGGGTAGGAGGGCAGATACGCAGTATTTT. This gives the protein CASSVASGRRADTQYF.